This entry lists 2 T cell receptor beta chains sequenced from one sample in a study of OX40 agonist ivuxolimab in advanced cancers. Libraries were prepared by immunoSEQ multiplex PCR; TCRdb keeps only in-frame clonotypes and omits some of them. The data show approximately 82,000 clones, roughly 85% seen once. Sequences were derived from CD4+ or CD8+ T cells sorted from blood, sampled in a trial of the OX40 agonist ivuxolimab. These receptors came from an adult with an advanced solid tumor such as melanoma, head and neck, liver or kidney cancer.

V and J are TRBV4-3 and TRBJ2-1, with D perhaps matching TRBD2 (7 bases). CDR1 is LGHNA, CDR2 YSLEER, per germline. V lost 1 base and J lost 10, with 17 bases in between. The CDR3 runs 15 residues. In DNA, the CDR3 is TGCGCCAGCAGCCAAGCCCGGGGGGCCCAGGGGGAGCAGTTCTTC. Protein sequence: CASSQARGAQGEQFF.

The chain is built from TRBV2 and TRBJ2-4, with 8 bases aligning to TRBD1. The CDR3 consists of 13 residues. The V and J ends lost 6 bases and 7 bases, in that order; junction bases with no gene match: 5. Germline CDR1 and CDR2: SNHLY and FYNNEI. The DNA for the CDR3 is TGTGCCAGCAGCGGAAGACAGGGGAACATTCAGTACTTC. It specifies CASSGRQGNIQYF.